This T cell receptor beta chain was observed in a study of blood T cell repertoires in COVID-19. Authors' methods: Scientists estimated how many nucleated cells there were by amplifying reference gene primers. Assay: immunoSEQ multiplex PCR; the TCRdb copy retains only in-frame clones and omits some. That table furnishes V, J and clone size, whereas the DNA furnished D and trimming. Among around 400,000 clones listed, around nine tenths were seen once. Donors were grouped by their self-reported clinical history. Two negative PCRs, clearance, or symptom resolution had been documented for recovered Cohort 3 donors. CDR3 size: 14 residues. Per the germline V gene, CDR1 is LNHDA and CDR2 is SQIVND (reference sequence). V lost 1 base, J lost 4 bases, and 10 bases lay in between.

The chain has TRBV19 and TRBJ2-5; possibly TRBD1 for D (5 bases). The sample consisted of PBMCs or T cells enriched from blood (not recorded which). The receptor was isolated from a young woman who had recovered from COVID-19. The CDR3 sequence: CASSIGGFGETQYF. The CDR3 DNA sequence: TGTGCCAGTAGTATAGGGGGCTTCGGAGAGACCCAGTACTTC.